The 5 T cell receptor beta chains in this list originate from one sample, sequenced in a study of blood T cell repertoires in COVID-19. Repertoires were generated with immunoSEQ multiplex PCR, while TCRdb's copy carries only in-frame clones and drops some. This sample carries roughly 140,000 clones, approximately 80% of them seen once, and the ten largest clones take more than 3.5%. The specimen sequenced was peripheral blood. Every receptor here comes from a woman aged 80 or over with acute or convalescent COVID-19.

The chain carries TRBV27 and TRBJ1-5; TRBD1 matches at 9 bases. The CDR3 spans 17 residues. Losses at the gene ends were 6 bases for V and 5 bases for J; bases not matched to a gene: 14. Germline CDR1 and CDR2: MNHEY and SMNVEV (reference sequence). CDR3 sequence (DNA): TGTGCCAGCAGGCCGACCGGGACAGGGTGGAGAGATCAGCCCCAGCATTTT. Encoded protein: CASRPTGTGWRDQPQHF.

The chain carries TRBV19 and TRBJ1-6; possibly TRBD1 for D (6 bases). The CDR3 is 16 amino acids. Germline V gene lookup returns CDR1 LNHDA and CDR2 SQIVND (reference sequence). V lost 3 bases to trimming and J lost 9 bases, with 18 bases between them. The CDR3 bases are TGTGCCAGTAGTATTGACGGGGGGCTGCCTGGTTCACCCCTCCACTTT. Translated: CASSIDGGLPGSPLHF. The full variable domain, rest sourced from reference TRBV19 and TRBJ1-6, is DGGITQSPKYLFRKEGQNVTLSCEQNLNHDAMYWYRQDPGQGLRLIYYSQIVNDFQKGDIAEGYSVSREKKESFPLTVTSAQKNPTAFYLCASSIDGGLPGSPLHFGNGTRLTVT.

The chain has TRBV29-1 and TRBJ2-2; 11 nucleotides agree with TRBD1. This CDR3 spans 15 amino acids. Trimming took 7 bases from V and 5 from J; bases not matched to a gene: 9. CDR1 SQVTM and CDR2 ANQGSEA come from the germline V gene. The CDR3 region has the DNA TGCAGCGCCGTCCCGGGACAGGGGGTGACCGGGGAGCTGTTTTTT. It specifies CSAVPGQGVTGELFF.

The chain couples TRBV18 to TRBJ2-3; 9 positions agree with TRBD1. Germline lookup yields CDR1 KGHSH and CDR2 LQKENI. The CDR3 covers 17 residues. V shed 4 bases and J 2 bases; nucleotides not matched to a gene: 10. The DNA of the CDR3 is TGTGCCAGCTCACTTACTCTGACAGGGGGTCCCACAGATACGCAGTATTTT. It is translated as CASSLTLTGGPTDTQYF.

The J gene is TRBJ2-4, the V gene TRBV29-1, with D possibly TRBD2 on 6 matching bases. The length of the CDR3 is 11 residues. Germline V gene lookup returns CDR1 SQVTM and CDR2 ANQGSEA. V was pared by 7 bases and J by 5 bases, with 9 bases between. The CDR3: CSGGGENIQYF. The CDR3 DNA sequence: TGCAGCGGTGGCGGGGAAAACATTCAGTACTTC.